This record concerns one TCR beta chain sequence. Its target is not known. V lost 8 bases, J lost 4 bases, and 5 bases stayed unmatched. Per the germline V gene, CDR1 is MGHDK and CDR2 is SYGVNS. CDR3 length equals 14 residues. This specimen belongs to a study of cytomegalovirus exposure and HLA in healthy donors. Study-wide results and limits: In a later analysis, a missense DCLRE1C variant was linked to TCR beta V- and J-gene trimming. Donors were assumed by presence/absence analyses to have roughly uniform sequencing depth.

Use of 60 Vbeta and 13 Jbeta primers characterized the PCR. The data were produced by immunoSEQ multiplex PCR, yet TCRdb's version contains in-frame clones alone and is incomplete. The sample holds 95,000 to 110,000 clones; 75% to 80% are singletons and the top ten take approximately 5%. This clonotype originated in a man between 60 and 75 years old in good health and CMV-seropositive. Sequencing was performed on PBMCs. The chain joins TRBV25-1 to TRBJ2-5; 12 positions agree with TRBD2. CDR3 DNA: TGTGCCAGCTGGGCTAGCGGGGGGGTAGAGACCCAGTACTTC. Its translation is CASWASGGVETQYF.